This passage covers 22 T cell receptor beta chains from one sample sequenced in a study of early T cells in non-severe SARS-CoV-2 infection. One entry per CDR3 protein results from TCRdb running MiXCR on the 5' RACE reads. The table shows approximately 83,000 distinct CDR3 sequences, with roughly 13% occurring only once. The sequenced sample was whole blood. The receptors were sampled from an adult who was a healthcare worker with PCR-confirmed SARS-CoV-2 infection or an uninfected control (not recorded which).

The chain combines TRBV6-5 with TRBJ2-5; a possible D gene is TRBD1 (6 bases). The V and J ends lost 5 bases and 1 base respectively, with 8 bases between them. Germline-derived CDR1 and CDR2 are MNHEY and SVGAGI. The CDR3 extends over 13 amino acids. CDR3 amino acids: CASSDRFQETQYF. Here the CDR3 DNA reads TGTGCCAGCAGTGACAGGTTCCAAGAGACCCAGTACTTC.

This clonotype was recorded many times. This rearrangement joins TRBV5-1 to TRBJ1-4; D is uncertain. The V gene lost 0 bases and the J gene lost 2 bases, with 5 bases spanning the gap. In germline, CDR1 is SGHRS, CDR2 YFSETQ. This CDR3 spans 14 amino acids. The CDR3 spells CASSLGTTNEKLFF. CDR3 sequence (DNA): TGCGCCAGCAGCTTGGGGACGACTAATGAAAAACTGTTTTTT.

This clonotype was picked up many times. The rearrangement links TRBV6-5 to TRBJ2-7; a possible D gene is TRBD2 (6 bases). The CDR3 covers 12 residues. V was clipped by 6 bases and J by 6 bases, with 12 bases between them. The V gene's germline CDR1 is MNHEY and CDR2 SVGAGI. CDR3 in DNA: TGTGCCAGCAGGTGGGCGGGAAGCGAGCAGTACTTC. Its protein product is CASRWAGSEQYF.

There are a few counts of this clonotype. The chain employs TRBV7-3 and TRBJ2-5, with TRBD2 as a possible D gene (6 bases). The CDR3 contains 15 residues. Trimming pared 0 bases from V and 8 bases from J, leaving 16 bases between. Germline CDR1 SGHTA, CDR2 FQGTGA. The CDR3 nucleotides are TGTGCCAGCAGCTTAACAGGGACCGGGAGCGATACCCAGTACTTC. Protein sequence: CASSLTGTGSDTQYF.

The chain joins TRBV5-6 to TRBJ2-6; D is unresolved. This CDR3 is 14 amino acids long. The germline V gene has CDR1 SGHDT and CDR2 YYEEEE. V was shortened by 2 bases and J by 1 base, with 4 bases between the two germline ends. CDR3 region: CASSFRSGANVLTF. CDR3 in DNA: TGTGCCAGCAGCTTCCGATCTGGGGCCAACGTCCTGACTTTC.

This rearrangement joins TRBV18 to TRBJ2-5, with no clear D. Germline V gene lookup returns CDR1 KGHSH and CDR2 LQKENI. Trimming left V 4 bases short and J 4 bases short, with 10 bases between. CDR3 length: 13 residues. The CDR3 loop reads CASSRSKGETQYF. CDR3 in DNA: TGTGCCAGCTCACGGAGTAAGGGAGAGACCCAGTACTTC.

This rearrangement joins TRBV12-3 or TRBV12-4 to TRBJ1-3; D is ambiguous. The CDR3 consists of 15 residues. Trimming pared 5 bases from V and 0 bases from J, leaving 11 bases between. CDR3 in amino acids: CASSDASSSGNTIYF. The CDR3 bases are TGTGCCAGCAGTGACGCCTCAAGCTCTGGAAACACCATATATTTT.

In its sample, this clonotype was seen a few times. The chain joins TRBV19 to TRBJ1-5; 10 bases are shared with TRBD1. CDR1 is LNHDA and CDR2 is SQIVND in the germline V gene (reference sequence). Germline trimming cut 6 bases from V and 2 bases from J; bases unmatched to any gene: 1. The CDR3 extends over 14 amino acids. For the CDR3, the DNA is TGTGCCAGTAGCGGGACAGGGGGCAATCAGCCCCAGCATTTT. Translation: CASSGTGGNQPQHF.

The chain couples TRBV4-1 to TRBJ1-3, with TRBD1 matching 8 bases. This CDR3 is 15 amino acids long. CDR1 is MGHRA, CDR2 YSYEKL, per germline. J gave up 2 bases and V 1 base, and 1 base lay outside the gene matches. The DNA of the CDR3 is TGCGCCAGCAGCCAAGGGACAGGGCCTGGAAACACCATATATTTT. Translated: CASSQGTGPGNTIYF.

This clonotype was seen once. A single base separates this from a much larger clone, so it may be a read error. The rearrangement links TRBV28 to TRBJ2-7; the D is unclear. The CDR3 is 14 residues long. The germline gives CDR1 MDHEN, CDR2 SYDVKM. The CDR3 nucleotides are TGTGCCAGCAGCACACTACCCTTCTCCTACGGGCAGTACTTC. Its translation is CASSTLPFSYGQYF.

The V call is TRBV6-5, the J call TRBJ1-2; the D gene is possibly TRBD1 (6 bases). Germline CDR1 is MNHEY and CDR2 is SVGAGI. This CDR3 comprises 13 residues. V was trimmed by 7 bases and J by 1 base, leaving 10 bases between them. The CDR3 reads CASTNRVNYGYTF. The CDR3 DNA sequence: TGTGCCAGCACAAACAGGGTTAACTATGGCTACACCTTC.

A few counts support this clonotype. The chain combines TRBV29-1 with TRBJ2-1; D is uncertain. With 5 bases removed from V and 2 bases from J, the gap between germline ends came to 4 bases. This CDR3 has 11 amino acids. Germline V gene data show CDR1 as SQVTM and CDR2 as ANQGSEA. In DNA, the CDR3 is TGCAGCGTTCTAACCTACAATGAGCAGTTCTTC. Its protein product is CSVLTYNEQFF.

This rearrangement joins TRBV3-1 to TRBJ1-5; D call uncertain. Germline CDR1 and CDR2: LGHDT and YNNKEL (reference sequence). Trimming stripped 1 base from V and 7 bases from J, with 11 bases between. This CDR3 is built from 14 residues. This chain's CDR3 is CASSQGGGGQPQHF. The CDR3 region has the DNA TGTGCCAGCAGCCAAGGGGGTGGAGGGCAGCCCCAGCATTTT.

This clonotype occurred a few times. This sequence joins TRBV9 and TRBJ2-2; no clear D. V shed 4 bases and J shed 11 bases, with 3 bases lying between them. There are 9 residues in the CDR3. In germline, CDR1 is SGDLS, CDR2 YYNGEE. CDR3 DNA: TGTGCCAGCAGCCCCGAGCTGTTTTTT. This sequence encodes CASSPELFF.

The sample holds many counts of this clonotype. The V call is TRBV11-2, the J call TRBJ2-1; the D is unclear. The V end lost 1 base, the J end lost 7 bases, and 14 bases lay between the germline ends. The germline CDR1 and CDR2 sequences are SGHAT and FQNNGV. This CDR3 is built from 15 residues. The CDR3 spells CASSLGRNRGNEQFF. DNA for the CDR3: TGTGCCAGCAGCTTAGGGCGGAACCGCGGAAATGAGCAGTTCTTC.

The chain combines TRBV5-1 with TRBJ2-7, with D perhaps matching TRBD2 (5 bases). V was cut by 4 bases and J by 6 bases, with 17 bases left in between. This CDR3 region has 14 residues. Looked up from germline, CDR1 is SGHRS and CDR2 is YFSETQ. The CDR3 spells CASSTLTTACEQYF. As DNA, the CDR3 is TGCGCCAGCAGCACCTTGACTACAGCCTGCGAGCAGTACTTC.

The chain carries TRBV7-9 and TRBJ2-3, with D possibly being TRBD1 or TRBD2 (5 bases each). The length of the CDR3 is 14 residues. Trimming pared 5 bases from V and 3 bases from J, leaving 12 bases between. Germline V gives CDR1 SEHNR, CDR2 FQNEAQ (reference sequence). DNA of the CDR3: TGTGCCAGCAGCCCATCGGGACCTACAGATACGCAGTATTTT. Translating gives CASSPSGPTDTQYF.

The rearrangement joins TRBV12-3 or TRBV12-4 to TRBJ2-1; D is tentatively TRBD1 or TRBD2 (5 bases each). The CDR3 sequence is 11 residues long. V shed 5 bases and J shed 8 bases, with 7 bases lying between them. CDR3 protein: CASSQGHEQFF. The CDR3 DNA follows: TGTGCCAGCAGTCAGGGACATGAGCAGTTCTTC.

This clonotype has more than one count but fewer than ten. The chain joins TRBV5-3 to TRBJ1-3; D remains unclear. TRBV5-3 is an open reading frame, and its role is uncertain. The CDR3 sequence is 15 residues long. Trimming took 5 bases from V and 8 from J, leaving 20 bases between them. CDR3 loop: CARRPGKSQTDTIYF. The CDR3 bases are TGTGCCAGAAGGCCGGGAAAATCCCAAACGGACACCATATATTTT.

This clonotype has at least ten counts. The V call is TRBV12-5, the J call TRBJ1-5; D remains ambiguous. The CDR3 is 12 residues long. Trimming left V 1 base short and J 6 bases short, with 4 bases between. Germline lookup yields CDR1 LGHNT and CDR2 FRNRAP. The CDR3 nucleotides read TGTGCTAGTGGTTTGGGTTCTCAGCCCCAGCATTTT. Amino acids: CASGLGSQPQHF.

The CDR3 region is CASSYQRNTEAFF. CDR3 DNA: TGTGCCAGCAGTTACCAGAGGAACACTGAAGCTTTCTTT. J is TRBJ1-1 and V is TRBV6-5, with D unresolved. V shed 2 bases and J shed 1 base, with 5 bases lying between them. Germline CDR1 reads MNHEY; CDR2 reads SVGAGI. This CDR3 comprises 13 residues.

The chain employs TRBV5-6 and TRBJ1-5; D gene unclear. Trimming pared 4 bases from V and 1 base from J, leaving 9 bases between. The CDR3 extends over 14 amino acids. The germline V gene has CDR1 SGHDT and CDR2 YYEEEE. CDR3 sequence reads: CASSRGPSNQPQHF. The CDR3 DNA is TGTGCCAGCAGCCGAGGGCCGAGCAATCAGCCCCAGCATTTT.